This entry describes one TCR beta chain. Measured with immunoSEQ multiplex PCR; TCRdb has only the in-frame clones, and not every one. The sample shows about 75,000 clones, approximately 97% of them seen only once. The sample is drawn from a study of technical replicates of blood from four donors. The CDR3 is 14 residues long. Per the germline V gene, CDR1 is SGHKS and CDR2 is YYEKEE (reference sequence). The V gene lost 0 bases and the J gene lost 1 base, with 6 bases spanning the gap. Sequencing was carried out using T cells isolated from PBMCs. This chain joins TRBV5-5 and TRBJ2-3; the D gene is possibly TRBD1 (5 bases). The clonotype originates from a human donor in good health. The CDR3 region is CASSLAQGTDTQYF. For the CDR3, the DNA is TGTGCCAGCAGCTTGGCACAGGGCACAGATACGCAGTATTTT.